A selection of T cell receptor beta chains follows, all from one sample in a study of blood T cell repertoires in COVID-19. The protocol was immunoSEQ multiplex PCR, while the TCRdb copy is restricted to in-frame clones and leaves out a portion. The sample carries around 130,000 clones, about 75% recorded once. Sequenced: peripheral blood. The origin of the receptors is a man older than 75 with acute or convalescent COVID-19. CDR3s include the opening cysteine and the closing phenylalanine or tryptophan. D genes are given only for firm matches. Clone size is not always given. Where it is, it says once, few, many or a class for expanded clones.

>-|TRBV3-1/TRBV3-2|TRBJ1-4|TRBD1
CASSQGDRVGEKLFF
TGTGCCAGCAGCCAAGGGGACAGGGTGGGCGAAAAACTGTTTTTT
>-|TRBV20-1|TRBJ2-3|-
CSASYRGTDTQYF
TGCAGTGCTAGTTACCGAGGCACAGATACGCAGTATTTT
>few|TRBV19|TRBJ1-1|TRBD1
CASSWDRVNTEAFF
TGTGCCAGTAGTTGGGACAGGGTGAACACTGAAGCTTTCTTT
>once|TRBV6-2/TRBV6-3|TRBJ1-5|TRBD1
CASSYSVHDRGTGQPQHF
TGTGCCAGCAGTTACTCGGTCCACGACAGGGGAACGGGTCAGCCCCAGCATTTT
>-|TRBV3-1/TRBV3-2|TRBJ1-2|-
CASSQDPATGGGYTF
TGTGCCAGCAGCCAAGATCCCGCGACAGGTGGCGGCTACACCTTC
>-|TRBV6-4|TRBJ2-2|-
CASSDGQVNTGELFF
TGTGCCAGCAGTGACGGTCAGGTGAACACCGGGGAGCTGTTTTTT
>-|TRBV6-5|TRBJ2-2|-
CASMRGGATGELFF
TGTGCCAGCATGAGGGGGGGGGCCACCGGGGAGCTGTTTTTT
>-|TRBV3-1/TRBV3-2|TRBJ2-7|TRBD1
CASSQKGALPYEQYF
TGTGCCAGCAGCCAAAAGGGGGCGCTTCCCTACGAGCAGTACTTC
>-|TRBV21-1|TRBJ2-1|-
CASSANTGERSYNEQFF
TGTGCCAGCAGCGCAAACACAGGGGAAAGGTCCTACAATGAGCAGTTCTTC
>-|TRBV3-1/TRBV3-2|TRBJ2-7|TRBD1
CASSQWDRDEQYF
TGTGCCAGCAGCCAATGGGACAGGGACGAGCAGTACTTC
>-|TRBV27|TRBJ2-4|TRBD1
CASSRTGGVKNIQYF
TGTGCCAGCAGCCGCACAGGGGGTGTTAAAAACATTCAGTACTTC
>few|TRBV7-6|TRBJ2-2|-
CASRLSTQNTGELFF
TGTGCCAGCAGGCTAAGTACTCAGAACACCGGGGAGCTGTTTTTT
>-|TRBV28|TRBJ1-6|TRBD1
CASSRRGQGHSPLHF
TGTGCCAGCAGCCGCCGCGGACAGGGCCATTCACCCCTCCACTTT
>few|TRBV7-9|TRBJ2-7|-
CASSSVLRAGEQYF
TGTGCCAGCAGCTCAGTTCTGCGGGCGGGGGAGCAGTACTTC
>-|TRBV11-2|TRBJ2-1|-
CASSPWWGLGNEQFF
TGTGCCAGCAGCCCGTGGTGGGGGCTGGGCAATGAGCAGTTCTTC
>once|TRBV6-5|TRBJ2-1|-
CASSPTGVQYNEQFF
TGTGCCAGCAGTCCCACGGGGGTCCAATACAATGAGCAGTTCTTC
>-|TRBV3-1/TRBV3-2|TRBJ1-1|TRBD1
CASSQAGTANTEAFF
TGTGCCAGCAGCCAAGCCGGGACAGCAAACACTGAAGCTTTCTTT
>-|TRBV3-1/TRBV3-2|TRBJ2-5|TRBD1
CASSQDQTGDQETQYF
TGTGCCAGCAGCCAAGATCAGACAGGGGACCAAGAGACCCAGTACTTC